This T cell receptor beta chain was obtained from a study of T-cell memory formation after mild COVID-19. This clonotype came up a few times. Trimming removed 1 base from V and 4 bases from J, with 8 bases in between. The CDR3 runs to 13 residues. Germline V gene sequence: CDR1 SGHNT, CDR2 YYREEE (reference sequence). TCRdb re-called the 5' RACE reads with MiXCR, one entry per CDR3 protein. The sample shows under 250,000 distinct CDR3 sequences, more than 9% of them seen only once. This rearrangement joins TRBV5-4 to TRBJ1-1; D is perhaps TRBD1 (5 bases). Material: PBMCs or a T cell subset sorted from them (not recorded which). The source of this sequence is a man between 18 and 35 years old who had mild COVID-19 (a few samples of this study predate the infection). Cell type and time point are not known. CDR3 sequence reads: CASSLRDFTEAFF. CDR3 bases: TGTGCCAGCAGCTTGAGGGACTTCACTGAAGCTTTCTTT.